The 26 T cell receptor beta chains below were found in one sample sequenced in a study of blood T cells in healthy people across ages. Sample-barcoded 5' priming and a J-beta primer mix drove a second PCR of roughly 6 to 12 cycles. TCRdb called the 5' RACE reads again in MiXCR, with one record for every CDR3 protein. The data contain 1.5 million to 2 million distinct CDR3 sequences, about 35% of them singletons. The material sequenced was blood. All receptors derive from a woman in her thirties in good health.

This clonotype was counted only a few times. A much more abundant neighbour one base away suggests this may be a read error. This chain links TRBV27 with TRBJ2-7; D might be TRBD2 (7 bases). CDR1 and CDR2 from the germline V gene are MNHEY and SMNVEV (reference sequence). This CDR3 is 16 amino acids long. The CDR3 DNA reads TGTGCCGGCAGTTTAAGGGGGGGTCTGAGCTCCTACGAGCAGTACTTC. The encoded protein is CAGSLRGGLSSYEQYF.

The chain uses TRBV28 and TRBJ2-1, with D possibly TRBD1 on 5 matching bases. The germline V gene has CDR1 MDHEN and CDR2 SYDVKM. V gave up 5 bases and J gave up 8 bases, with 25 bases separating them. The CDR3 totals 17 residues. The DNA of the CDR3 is TGTGCCAGCAGTCTTGGACGGATTGGGGCATCGGCCCATGAGCAGTTCTTC. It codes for CASSLGRIGASAHEQFF.

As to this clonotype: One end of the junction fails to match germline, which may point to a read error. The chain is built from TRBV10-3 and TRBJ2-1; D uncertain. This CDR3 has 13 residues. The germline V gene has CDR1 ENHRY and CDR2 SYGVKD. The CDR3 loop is CAIRESTGWGQFF. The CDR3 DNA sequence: TGTGCCATCAGGGAGTCGACTGGCTGGGGGCAGTTCTTC.

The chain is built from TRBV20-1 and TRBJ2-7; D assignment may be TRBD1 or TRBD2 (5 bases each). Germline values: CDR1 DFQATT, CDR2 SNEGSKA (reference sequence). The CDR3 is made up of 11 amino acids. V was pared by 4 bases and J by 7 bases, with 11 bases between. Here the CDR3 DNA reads TGCAGTGCTATTCGGGGACCGGAGCAGTACTTC. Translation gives CSAIRGPEQYF.

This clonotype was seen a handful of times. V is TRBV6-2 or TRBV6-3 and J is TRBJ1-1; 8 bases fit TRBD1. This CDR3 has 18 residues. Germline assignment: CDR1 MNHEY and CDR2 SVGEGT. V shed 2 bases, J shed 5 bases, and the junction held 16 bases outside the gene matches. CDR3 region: CASSYESGTGGDWTEAFF. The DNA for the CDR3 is TGTGCCAGCAGTTACGAGTCGGGCACAGGGGGGGATTGGACTGAAGCTTTCTTT.

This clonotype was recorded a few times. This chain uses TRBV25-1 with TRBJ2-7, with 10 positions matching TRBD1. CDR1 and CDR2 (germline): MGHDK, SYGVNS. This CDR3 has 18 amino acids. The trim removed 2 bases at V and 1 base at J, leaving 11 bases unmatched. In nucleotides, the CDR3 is TGTGCCAGCAGTGAAGTGGGGGGACAGGGGCTTTTATCCTACGAGCAGTACTTC. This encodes CASSEVGGQGLLSYEQYF.

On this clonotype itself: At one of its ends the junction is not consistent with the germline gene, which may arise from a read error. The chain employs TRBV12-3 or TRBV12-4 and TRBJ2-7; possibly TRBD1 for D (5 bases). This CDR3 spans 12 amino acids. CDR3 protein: CAGSLGAYEQYF. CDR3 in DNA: TGTGCCGGCAGTTTAGGGGCCTACGAGCAGTACTTC.

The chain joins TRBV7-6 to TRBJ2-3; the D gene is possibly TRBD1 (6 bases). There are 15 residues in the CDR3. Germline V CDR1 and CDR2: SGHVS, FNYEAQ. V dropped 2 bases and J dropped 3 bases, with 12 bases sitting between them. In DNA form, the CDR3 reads TGTGCCAGCAGCTTACAGGGGATTCGGACAGATACGCAGTATTTT. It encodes CASSLQGIRTDTQYF.

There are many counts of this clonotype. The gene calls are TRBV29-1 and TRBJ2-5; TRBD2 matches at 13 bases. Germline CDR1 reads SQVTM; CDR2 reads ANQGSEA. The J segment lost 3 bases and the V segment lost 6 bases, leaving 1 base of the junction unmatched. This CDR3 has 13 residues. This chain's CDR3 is CSVGLAGKETQYF. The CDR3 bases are TGCAGCGTGGGACTAGCGGGAAAAGAGACCCAGTACTTC.

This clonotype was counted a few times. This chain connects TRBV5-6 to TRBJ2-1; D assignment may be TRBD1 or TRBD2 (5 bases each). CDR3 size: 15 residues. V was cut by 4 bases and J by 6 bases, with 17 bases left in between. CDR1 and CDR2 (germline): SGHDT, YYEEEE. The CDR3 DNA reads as TGTGCCAGCAGCCCGGCGAGGGGAAACACCAATGAGCAGTTCTTC. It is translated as CASSPARGNTNEQFF. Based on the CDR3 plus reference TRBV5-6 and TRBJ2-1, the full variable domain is DAGVTQSPTHLIKTRGQQVTLRCSPKSGHDTVSWYQQALGQGPQFIFQYYEEEERQRGNFPDRFSGHQFPNYSSELNVNALLLGDSALYLCASSPARGNTNEQFFGPGTRLTVL.

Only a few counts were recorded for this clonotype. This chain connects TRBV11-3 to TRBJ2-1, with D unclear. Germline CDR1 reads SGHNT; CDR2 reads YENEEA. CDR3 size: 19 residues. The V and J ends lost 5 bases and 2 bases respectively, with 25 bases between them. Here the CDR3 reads CASSPYPPSLVIPYNEQFF. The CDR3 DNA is TGTGCCAGCAGCCCCTATCCTCCCTCCCTAGTTATCCCCTACAATGAGCAGTTCTTC.

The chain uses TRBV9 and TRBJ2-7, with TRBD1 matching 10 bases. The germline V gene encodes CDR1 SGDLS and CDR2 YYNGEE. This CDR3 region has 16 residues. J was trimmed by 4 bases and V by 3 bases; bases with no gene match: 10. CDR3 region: CASSANPGQGMYEQYF. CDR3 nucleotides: TGTGCCAGCAGCGCGAACCCGGGACAGGGGATGTACGAGCAGTACTTC.

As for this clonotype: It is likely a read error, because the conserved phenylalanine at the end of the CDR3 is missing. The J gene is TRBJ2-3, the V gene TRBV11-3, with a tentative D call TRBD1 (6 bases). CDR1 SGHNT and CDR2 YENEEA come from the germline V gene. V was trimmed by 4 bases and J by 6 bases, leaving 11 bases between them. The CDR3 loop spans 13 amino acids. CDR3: CASSSQGSDTQYS. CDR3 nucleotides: TGTGCCAGCAGCTCACAGGGCTCCGATACGCAGTATTCT.

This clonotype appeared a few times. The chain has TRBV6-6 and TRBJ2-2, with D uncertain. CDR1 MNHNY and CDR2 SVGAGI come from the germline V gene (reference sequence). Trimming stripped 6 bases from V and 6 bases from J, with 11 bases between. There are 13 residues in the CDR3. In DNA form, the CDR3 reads TGTGCCAGCAGGGAAAGGGTTGCCGGGGAGCTGTTTTTT. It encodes CASRERVAGELFF.

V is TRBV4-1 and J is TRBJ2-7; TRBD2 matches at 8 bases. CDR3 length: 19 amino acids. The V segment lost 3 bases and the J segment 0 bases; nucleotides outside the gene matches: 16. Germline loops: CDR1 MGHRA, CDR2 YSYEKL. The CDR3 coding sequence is TGCGCCAGCAGCCATCTCATGACACCGGAACTAGCGGACTCCTACGAGCAGTACTTC. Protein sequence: CASSHLMTPELADSYEQYF.

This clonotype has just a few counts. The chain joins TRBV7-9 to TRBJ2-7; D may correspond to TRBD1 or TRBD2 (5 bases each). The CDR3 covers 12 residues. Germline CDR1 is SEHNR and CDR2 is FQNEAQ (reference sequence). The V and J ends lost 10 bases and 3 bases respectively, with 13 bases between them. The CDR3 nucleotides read TGTGCCATCGTGGGGGACGTCTACGAGCAGTACTTC. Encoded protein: CAIVGDVYEQYF.

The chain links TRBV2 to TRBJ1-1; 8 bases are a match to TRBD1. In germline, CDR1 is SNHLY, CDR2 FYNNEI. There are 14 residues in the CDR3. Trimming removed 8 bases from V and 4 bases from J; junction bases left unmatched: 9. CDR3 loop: CASDRKTGATEAFF. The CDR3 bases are TGTGCCAGCGATCGAAAGACAGGGGCCACTGAAGCTTTCTTT.

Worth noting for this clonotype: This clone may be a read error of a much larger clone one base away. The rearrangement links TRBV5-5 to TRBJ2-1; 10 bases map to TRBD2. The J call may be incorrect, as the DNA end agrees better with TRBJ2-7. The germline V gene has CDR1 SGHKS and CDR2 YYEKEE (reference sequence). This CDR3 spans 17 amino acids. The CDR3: CASSLGLAGSSYNEQYF. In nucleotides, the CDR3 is TGTGCCAGCAGCTTGGGACTAGCGGGTAGCTCCTACAATGAGCAGTACTTC.

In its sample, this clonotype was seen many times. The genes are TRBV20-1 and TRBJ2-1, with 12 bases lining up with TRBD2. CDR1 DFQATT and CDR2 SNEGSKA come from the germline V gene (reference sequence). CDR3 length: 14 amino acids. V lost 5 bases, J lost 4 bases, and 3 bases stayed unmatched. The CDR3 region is CSARTSGKYNEQFF. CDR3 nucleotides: TGCAGTGCTCGGACTAGCGGGAAATACAATGAGCAGTTCTTC.

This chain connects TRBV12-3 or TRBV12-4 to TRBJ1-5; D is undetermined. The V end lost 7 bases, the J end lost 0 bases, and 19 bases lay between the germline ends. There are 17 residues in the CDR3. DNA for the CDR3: TGTGCCAGCACCACTTACCTAGGAATACATAGCAATCAGCCCCAGCATTTT. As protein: CASTTYLGIHSNQPQHF.

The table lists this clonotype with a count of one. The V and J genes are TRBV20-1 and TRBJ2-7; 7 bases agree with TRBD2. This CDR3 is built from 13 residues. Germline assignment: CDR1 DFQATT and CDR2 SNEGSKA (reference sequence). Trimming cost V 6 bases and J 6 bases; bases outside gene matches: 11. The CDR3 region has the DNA TGCAGTGCCCGGGACTATCGAGAAGGCGAGCAGTACTTC. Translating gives CSARDYREGEQYF.

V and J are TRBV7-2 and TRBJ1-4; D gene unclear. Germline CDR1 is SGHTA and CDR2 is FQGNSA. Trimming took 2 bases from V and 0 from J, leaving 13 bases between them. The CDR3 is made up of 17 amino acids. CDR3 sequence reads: CASSLLPVETTNEKLFF. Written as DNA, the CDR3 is TGTGCCAGCAGCTTACTTCCGGTGGAGACAACTAATGAAAAACTGTTTTTT.

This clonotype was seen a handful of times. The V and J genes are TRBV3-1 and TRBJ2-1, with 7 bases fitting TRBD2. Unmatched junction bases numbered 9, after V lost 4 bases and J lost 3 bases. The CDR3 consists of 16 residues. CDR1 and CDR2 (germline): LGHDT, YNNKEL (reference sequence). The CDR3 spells CASSPRGSGFYNEQFF. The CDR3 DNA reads TGTGCCAGCAGCCCTCGGGGTAGCGGGTTCTACAATGAGCAGTTCTTC.

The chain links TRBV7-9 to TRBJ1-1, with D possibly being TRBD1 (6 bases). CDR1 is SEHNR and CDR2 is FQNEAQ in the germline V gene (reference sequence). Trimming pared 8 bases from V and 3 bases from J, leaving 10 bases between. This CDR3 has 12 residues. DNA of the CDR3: TGTGCCAGCGCAGGGGCAGACACTGAAGCTTTCTTT. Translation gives CASAGADTEAFF.

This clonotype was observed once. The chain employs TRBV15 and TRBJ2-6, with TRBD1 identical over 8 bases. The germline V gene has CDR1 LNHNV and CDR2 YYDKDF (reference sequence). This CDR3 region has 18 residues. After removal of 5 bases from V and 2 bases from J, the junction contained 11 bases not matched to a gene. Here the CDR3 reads CATSSLRTGNAGANVLTF. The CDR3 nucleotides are TGTGCCACCAGCTCATTGAGGACAGGGAATGCTGGGGCCAACGTCCTGACTTTC. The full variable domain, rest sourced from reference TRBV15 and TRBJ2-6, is DAMVIQNPRYQVTQFGKPVTLSCSQTLNHNVMYWYQQKSSQAPKLLFHYYDKDFNNEADTPDNFQSRRPNTSFCFLDIRSPGLGDTAMYLCATSSLRTGNAGANVLTFGAGSRLTVL.

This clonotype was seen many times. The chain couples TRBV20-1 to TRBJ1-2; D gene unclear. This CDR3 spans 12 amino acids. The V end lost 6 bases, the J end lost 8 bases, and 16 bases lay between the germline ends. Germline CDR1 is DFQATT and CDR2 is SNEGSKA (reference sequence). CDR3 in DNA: TGCAGTGCCGTCATGGACGGGAGAGGCTACACCTTC. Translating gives CSAVMDGRGYTF.